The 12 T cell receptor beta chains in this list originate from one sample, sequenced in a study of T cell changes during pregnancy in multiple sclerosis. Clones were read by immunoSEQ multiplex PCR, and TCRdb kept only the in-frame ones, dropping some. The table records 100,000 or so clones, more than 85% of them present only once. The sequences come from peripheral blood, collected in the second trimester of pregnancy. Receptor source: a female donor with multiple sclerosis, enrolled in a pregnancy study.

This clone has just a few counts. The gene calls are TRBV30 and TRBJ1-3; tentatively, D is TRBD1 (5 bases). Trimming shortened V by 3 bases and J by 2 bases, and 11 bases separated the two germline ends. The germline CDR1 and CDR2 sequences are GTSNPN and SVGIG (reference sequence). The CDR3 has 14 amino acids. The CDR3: CAWRGGAPGNTIYF. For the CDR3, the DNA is TGTGCCTGGAGGGGAGGGGCCCCTGGAAACACCATATATTTT.

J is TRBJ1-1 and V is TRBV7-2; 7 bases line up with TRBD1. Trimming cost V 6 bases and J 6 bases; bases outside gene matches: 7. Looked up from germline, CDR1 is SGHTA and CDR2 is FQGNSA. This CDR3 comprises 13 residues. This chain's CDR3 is CASRATGLAEAFF. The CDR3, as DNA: TGTGCCAGCAGGGCGACAGGGCTCGCTGAAGCTTTCTTT.

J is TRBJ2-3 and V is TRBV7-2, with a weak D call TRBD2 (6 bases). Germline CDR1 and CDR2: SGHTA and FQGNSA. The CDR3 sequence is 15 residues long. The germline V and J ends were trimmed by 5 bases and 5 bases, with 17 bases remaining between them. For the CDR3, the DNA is TGTGCCAGCAGCGTTAGCTCAGGAGGGGTAGATACGCAGTATTTT. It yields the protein CASSVSSGGVDTQYF.

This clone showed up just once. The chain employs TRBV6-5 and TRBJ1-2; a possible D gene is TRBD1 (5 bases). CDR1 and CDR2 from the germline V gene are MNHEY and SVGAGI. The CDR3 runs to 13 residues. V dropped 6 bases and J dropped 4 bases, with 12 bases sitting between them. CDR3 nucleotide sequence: TGTGCCAGCAGGCCTGGACACATCTATGGCTACACCTTC. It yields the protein CASRPGHIYGYTF.

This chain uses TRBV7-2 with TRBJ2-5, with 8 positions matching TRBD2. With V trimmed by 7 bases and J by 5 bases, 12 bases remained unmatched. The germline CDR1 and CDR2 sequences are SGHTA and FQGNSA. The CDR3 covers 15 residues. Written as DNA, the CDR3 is TGTGCCAGCACCCGGTCGGGGGGGCGAGGGGAGACCCAGTACTTC. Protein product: CASTRSGGRGETQYF.

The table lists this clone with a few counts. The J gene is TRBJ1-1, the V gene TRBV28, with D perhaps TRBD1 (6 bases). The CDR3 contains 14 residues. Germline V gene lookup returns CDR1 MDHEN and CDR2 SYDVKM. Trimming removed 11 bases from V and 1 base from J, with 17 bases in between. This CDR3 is CAVQAGAGNTEAFF. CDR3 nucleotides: TGTGCCGTTCAGGCGGGGGCGGGGAACACTGAAGCTTTCTTT. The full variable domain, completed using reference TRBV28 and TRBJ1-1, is DVKVTQSSRYLVKRTGEKVFLECVQDMDHENMFWYRQDPGLGLRLIYFSYDVKMKEKGDIPEGYSVSREKKERFSLILESASTNQTSMYLCAVQAGAGNTEAFFGQGTRLTVV.

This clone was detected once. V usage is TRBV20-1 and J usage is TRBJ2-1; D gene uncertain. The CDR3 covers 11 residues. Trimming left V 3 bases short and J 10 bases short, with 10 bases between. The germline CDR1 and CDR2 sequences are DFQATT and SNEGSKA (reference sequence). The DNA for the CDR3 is TGCAGTGCTAGCCAGGTCCTGGAGCAGTTCTTC. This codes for CSASQVLEQFF.

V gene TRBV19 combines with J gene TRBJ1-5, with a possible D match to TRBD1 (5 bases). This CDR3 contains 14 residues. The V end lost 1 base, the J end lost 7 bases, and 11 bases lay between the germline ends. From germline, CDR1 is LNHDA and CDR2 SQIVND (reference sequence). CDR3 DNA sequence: TGTGCCAGTAGTATAGGGGGGGGAGTACAGCCCCAGCATTTT. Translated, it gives CASSIGGGVQPQHF. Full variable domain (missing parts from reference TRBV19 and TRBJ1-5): DGGITQSPKYLFRKEGQNVTLSCEQNLNHDAMYWYRQDPGQGLRLIYYSQIVNDFQKGDIAEGYSVSREKKESFPLTVTSAQKNPTAFYLCASSIGGGVQPQHFGDGTRLSIL.

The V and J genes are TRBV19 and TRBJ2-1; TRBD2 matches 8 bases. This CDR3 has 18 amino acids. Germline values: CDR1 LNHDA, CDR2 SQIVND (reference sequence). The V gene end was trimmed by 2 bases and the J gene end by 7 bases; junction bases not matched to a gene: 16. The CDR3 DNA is TGTGCCAGTAGTATAAGGGGGGGTGGCGGGAGGTCCCTTAATGAGCAGTTCTTC. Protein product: CASSIRGGGGRSLNEQFF.

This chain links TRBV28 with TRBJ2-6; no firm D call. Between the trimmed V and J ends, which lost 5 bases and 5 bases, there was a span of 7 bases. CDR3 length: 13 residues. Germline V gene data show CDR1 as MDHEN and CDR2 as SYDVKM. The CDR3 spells CASSPGWANVLTF. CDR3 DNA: TGTGCCAGCAGTCCTGGCTGGGCCAACGTCCTGACTTTC.

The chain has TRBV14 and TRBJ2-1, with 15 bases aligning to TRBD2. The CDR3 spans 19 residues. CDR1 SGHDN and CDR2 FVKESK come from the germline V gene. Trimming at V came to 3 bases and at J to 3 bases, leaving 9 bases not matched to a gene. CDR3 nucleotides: TGTGCCAGCAGCCATCCCGGACTAGCGGGAGGGAAAAACTACAATGAGCAGTTCTTC. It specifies CASSHPGLAGGKNYNEQFF. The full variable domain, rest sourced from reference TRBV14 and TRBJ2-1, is EAGVTQFPSHSVIEKGQTVTLRCDPISGHDNLYWYRRVMGKEIKFLLHFVKESKQDESGMPNNRFLAERTGGTYSTLKVQPAELEDSGVYFCASSHPGLAGGKNYNEQFFGPGTRLTVL.

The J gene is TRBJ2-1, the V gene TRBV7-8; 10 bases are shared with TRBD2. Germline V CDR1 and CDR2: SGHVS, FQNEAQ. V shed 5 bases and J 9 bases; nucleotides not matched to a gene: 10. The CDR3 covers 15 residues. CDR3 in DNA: TGTGCCAGCAGCCTTCAGCGGGAGGGTGGGGCTGAGCAGTTCTTC. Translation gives CASSLQREGGAEQFF.